One and the same sample provided the 29 T cell receptor beta chains below, sequenced in a study of graft-versus-host responses after intestinal transplantation. Clones were sequenced by immunoSEQ multiplex PCR, and TCRdb holds only the in-frame ones, with some missing. Of about 120,000 clones listed, 75% to 95% are singletons. The antigens these receptors bind are not known. This specimen consisted of unstimulated CD4+ T cells sorted from spleen or lymph node cells, obtained before intestinal transplant. Receptor source: a human donor who received an intestinal transplant.

The chain joins TRBV20-1 to TRBJ2-7; D is undetermined. This CDR3 has 11 residues. Germline CDR1 DFQATT, CDR2 SNEGSKA (reference sequence). V was trimmed by 3 bases and J by 4 bases, leaving 7 bases between them. Here the CDR3 reads CSASPQYEQYF. DNA for the CDR3: TGCAGTGCTAGTCCACAGTACGAGCAGTACTTC.

This sequence joins TRBV6-6 and TRBJ2-2; TRBD2 matches at 8 bases. Per the germline V gene, CDR1 is MNHNY and CDR2 is SVGAGI (reference sequence). This CDR3 has 16 residues. After removal of 6 bases from V and 7 bases from J, the junction contained 13 bases not matched to a gene. CDR3 region: CASRPSSGGPSGELFF. The CDR3 DNA sequence: TGTGCCAGCAGACCCTCATCGGGGGGGCCAAGCGGGGAGCTGTTTTTT.

The chain links TRBV30 to TRBJ2-2; TRBD2 matches 7 bases. Germline V CDR1 and CDR2: GTSNPN, SVGIG (reference sequence). The CDR3 loop spans 16 amino acids. With V trimmed by 5 bases and J by 5 bases, 14 bases remained unmatched. The CDR3 loop is CAWGPRGPGRTGELFF. CDR3 nucleotide sequence: TGTGCCTGGGGACCCCGAGGCCCCGGGAGGACCGGGGAGCTGTTTTTT.

This clone has a single count. CDR3 residues: CASRGGVGSGHEGTDTQYF. DNA of the CDR3: TGCGCCAGCAGAGGGGGGGTGGGGAGCGGCCACGAGGGTACAGATACGCAGTATTTT. The V and J genes are TRBV10-2 and TRBJ2-3; D possibly corresponds to TRBD2 (7 bases). Germline CDR1 reads WSHSY; CDR2 reads SAAADI. V gave up 6 bases and J gave up 3 bases, with 28 bases separating them. The CDR3 has 19 amino acids.

The gene calls are TRBV30 and TRBJ2-1, with 11 bases identical to TRBD2. J lost 6 bases, V lost 2 bases, and 6 bases had no gene match. CDR1 and CDR2 from the germline V gene are GTSNPN and SVGIG (reference sequence). This CDR3 has 15 residues. The CDR3 nucleotides are TGTGCCTGGAGTAATACTAGCGGGAGTTTCAATGAGCAGTTCTTC. Its translation: CAWSNTSGSFNEQFF.

This clone was detected once. The chain joins TRBV5-1 to TRBJ1-1, with 9 bases that match TRBD1. The germline CDR1 and CDR2 sequences are SGHRS and YFSETQ. V shed 4 bases, J shed 10 bases, and the junction held 5 bases outside the gene matches. CDR3 length equals 12 residues. The CDR3 sequence is CASSVGQGLAFF. The CDR3 DNA reads TGCGCCAGCAGCGTGGGACAGGGTCTAGCTTTCTTT.

The rearrangement links TRBV2 to TRBJ2-3; D is possibly TRBD2 (6 bases). The CDR3 spans 16 residues. V lost 6 bases to trimming and J lost 0 bases, with 16 bases between them. CDR1 and CDR2 (germline): SNHLY, FYNNEI. CDR3 amino acids: CASSPELATSTDTQYF. DNA of the CDR3: TGTGCCAGCAGCCCCGAACTAGCTACTAGCACAGATACGCAGTATTTT.

The chain carries TRBV10-1 and TRBJ2-5, with 12 bases aligning to TRBD2. Germline CDR1 reads WNHNN; CDR2 reads SYGVQD (reference sequence). With V trimmed by 3 bases and J by 5 bases, 10 bases remained unmatched. The CDR3 runs to 17 residues. The CDR3 nucleotides are TGCGCCAGCAGTGAAGCTAGCGGGAGGGCCTCGTGGGAGACCCAGTACTTC. This sequence encodes CASSEASGRASWETQYF.

The chain recombines TRBV7-2 with TRBJ1-1; D gene uncertain. Germline loops: CDR1 SGHTA, CDR2 FQGNSA. V dropped 2 bases and J dropped 4 bases, with 11 bases sitting between them. This CDR3 is built from 14 residues. CDR3 nucleotide sequence: TGTGCCAGCAGCTTAAACGGGCGGGGCACTGAAGCTTTCTTT. It encodes CASSLNGRGTEAFF.

CDR3 nucleotide sequence: TGTGCCAGCAGCTCCGGACAAGGTGCCAATCAGCCCCAGCATTTT. Translating gives CASSSGQGANQPQHF. This sequence joins TRBV7-9 and TRBJ1-5; weak D call: TRBD1 (5 bases). V was clipped by 4 bases and J by 3 bases, with 13 bases between them. The germline gives CDR1 SEHNR, CDR2 FQNEAQ (reference sequence). This CDR3 spans 15 amino acids.

J is TRBJ2-2 and V is TRBV7-2; possible D gene TRBD2, 5 bases. Germline V lookup: CDR1 SGHTA, CDR2 FQGNSA. This CDR3 is 13 amino acids long. Trimming removed 5 bases from V and 6 bases from J, with 10 bases in between. The CDR3 here is CASSQLVSGELFF. The CDR3 DNA reads as TGTGCCAGCAGCCAACTAGTATCCGGGGAGCTGTTTTTT. Full variable domain (outside the CDR3, taken from reference TRBV7-2 and TRBJ2-2): GAGVSQSPSNKVTEKGKDVELRCDPISGHTALYWYRQSLGQGLEFLIYFQGNSAPDKSGLPSDRFSAERTGGSVSTLTIQRTQQEDSAVYLCASSQLVSGELFFGEGSRLTVL.

The chain combines TRBV14 with TRBJ2-7; 10 bases are a match to TRBD1. After removal of 4 bases from V and 1 base from J, the junction contained 10 bases not matched to a gene. This CDR3 region has 17 residues. CDR1 and CDR2 from the germline V gene are SGHDN and FVKESK. The CDR3 here is CASSRRRDRGISYEQYF. CDR3 bases: TGTGCCAGCAGCCGACGCCGGGACAGGGGAATTTCCTACGAGCAGTACTTC.

The chain recombines TRBV5-1 with TRBJ1-1, with D perhaps matching TRBD1 (6 bases). With 0 bases removed from V and 3 bases from J, the gap between germline ends came to 9 bases. Germline CDR1 SGHRS, CDR2 YFSETQ. CDR3 length: 14 amino acids. The CDR3 loop is CASSLVSGDTEAFF. DNA for the CDR3: TGCGCCAGCAGCTTGGTGTCAGGGGACACTGAAGCTTTCTTT.

The chain has TRBV7-2 and TRBJ2-7; tentative D call: TRBD2 (6 bases). The V gene lost 2 bases and the J gene lost 2 bases, with 16 bases spanning the gap. The CDR3 is made up of 16 amino acids. Germline loops: CDR1 SGHTA, CDR2 FQGNSA. CDR3 DNA sequence: TGTGCCAGCAGCTTACAGGCGAAGGGGAGGCCCTACGAGCAGTACTTC. It encodes CASSLQAKGRPYEQYF.

This sequence joins TRBV18 and TRBJ2-7, with TRBD1 identical over 9 bases. Germline CDR1 KGHSH, CDR2 LQKENI. The CDR3 is made up of 15 amino acids. With V trimmed by 3 bases and J by 3 bases, 6 bases remained unmatched. The CDR3 sequence is CASSPLKTGGYEQYF. The DNA for the CDR3 is TGTGCCAGCTCACCCCTTAAGACAGGGGGCTACGAGCAGTACTTC.

V is TRBV27 and J is TRBJ2-7, with D maybe TRBD2 (5 bases). V was clipped by 6 bases and J by 6 bases, with 15 bases between them. The germline CDR1 and CDR2 sequences are MNHEY and SMNVEV (reference sequence). The CDR3 has 13 residues. The CDR3 reads CASSTGVRAEQYF. As DNA, the CDR3 is TGTGCCAGCAGCACCGGCGTGAGGGCCGAGCAGTACTTC.

This sequence joins TRBV29-1 and TRBJ2-2; 12 bases map to TRBD2. Per the germline V gene, CDR1 is SQVTM and CDR2 is ANQGSEA. The length of the CDR3 is 15 residues. J was trimmed by 4 bases and V by 5 bases; bases with no gene match: 5. For the CDR3, the DNA is TGCAGCGTTCCTCTAGCGGGAGGGCTCACCGGGGAGCTGTTTTTT. Its protein product is CSVPLAGGLTGELFF.

The gene calls are TRBV9 and TRBJ2-7; a weak D match, TRBD2 (6 bases). The CDR3 length is 15 residues. CDR1 SGDLS and CDR2 YYNGEE come from the germline V gene. Trimming took off 0 bases at V and 0 bases at J, with 10 bases between the two ends. The CDR3, as DNA: TGTGCCAGCAGCGTAGACTTGGGGGGCTCCTACGAGCAGTACTTC. Its translation is CASSVDLGGSYEQYF.

The chain is built from TRBV6-1 and TRBJ2-7; 7 bases fit TRBD1. V was clipped by 7 bases and J by 2 bases; unmatched bases: 11. Germline V gene data show CDR1 as MNHNS and CDR2 as SASEGT. This CDR3 has 15 residues. Here the CDR3 DNA reads TGTGCCAGCACTCAACAGCCCGGACAGGCCTACGAGCAGTACTTC. It yields the protein CASTQQPGQAYEQYF.

V usage is TRBV5-4 and J usage is TRBJ2-5; no clear D gene. The CDR3 spans 15 residues. V was trimmed by 4 bases and J by 4 bases, leaving 17 bases between them. Germline values: CDR1 SGHNT, CDR2 YYREEE (reference sequence). The CDR3 loop is CASSSPLEHSETQYF. CDR3 nucleotide sequence: TGTGCCAGCAGCAGTCCACTGGAGCATTCAGAGACCCAGTACTTC.

The chain combines TRBV19 with TRBJ2-3, with D possibly matching TRBD2 (5 bases). The germline V and J ends were trimmed by 8 bases and 2 bases, with 14 bases remaining between them. Germline CDR1 LNHDA, CDR2 SQIVND (reference sequence). The CDR3 runs 14 residues. The CDR3 protein is CASSASGTTDTQYF. The CDR3 coding sequence is TGTGCCAGTTCCGCAAGCGGAACCACAGATACGCAGTATTTT.

This clone was seen just once. V usage is TRBV12-5 and J usage is TRBJ1-2, with D uncertain. Germline values: CDR1 LGHNT, CDR2 FRNRAP. Trimming removed 7 bases from V and 7 bases from J, with 13 bases in between. The CDR3 extends over 12 amino acids. CDR3 coding DNA: TGTGCTAGTGCCCGGGCGGGATCTGGCTACACCTTC. Its protein is CASARAGSGYTF. Looking up the rest from reference TRBV12-5 and TRBJ1-2 gives the full variable domain: DARVTQTPRHKVTEMGQEVTMRCQPILGHNTVFWYRQTMMQGLELLAYFRNRAPLDDSGMPKDRFSAEMPDATLATLKIQPSEPRDSAVYFCASARAGSGYTFGSGTRLTVV.

V usage is TRBV29-1 and J usage is TRBJ2-7, with 13 nucleotides matching TRBD2. Looked up from germline, CDR1 is SQVTM and CDR2 is ANQGSEA. This CDR3 comprises 17 residues. The ends lost 6 bases at V and 6 bases at J; junction bases unmatched: 17. In nucleotides, the CDR3 is TGCAGCGTCGCCGGGACTAGCGGGATGGAACGCGTCTCCGAGCAGTACTTC. It codes for CSVAGTSGMERVSEQYF.

This chain links TRBV5-1 with TRBJ2-7; 7 nucleotides match TRBD2. The CDR3 is 14 residues long. J gave up 5 bases and V 0 bases, and 5 bases lay outside the gene matches. Germline V gene lookup returns CDR1 SGHRS and CDR2 YFSETQ. The CDR3 loop reads CASSLVAAGHEQYF. CDR3 DNA: TGCGCCAGCAGCTTGGTGGCAGCGGGACACGAGCAGTACTTC. Drawing the rest from reference TRBV5-1 and TRBJ2-7, the complete variable domain is KAGVTQTPRYLIKTRGQQVTLSCSPISGHRSVSWYQQTPGQGLQFLFEYFSETQRNKGNFPGRFSGRQFSNSRSEMNVSTLELGDSALYLCASSLVAAGHEQYFGPGTRLTVT.

The CDR3, as DNA: TGTGCCAGCAGCTTACGGGTTAGTAGCACAGATACGCAGTATTTT. As protein: CASSLRVSSTDTQYF. The rearrangement uses TRBV7-8 and TRBJ2-3; D is uncertain. Germline values: CDR1 SGHVS, CDR2 FQNEAQ. Trimming removed 2 bases from V and 0 bases from J, with 9 bases in between. The CDR3 is made up of 15 amino acids.

The genes are TRBV7-9 and TRBJ2-1, with TRBD1 matching over 7 bases. J was trimmed by 7 bases and V by 2 bases; bases with no gene match: 5. The CDR3 spans 14 residues. CDR1 and CDR2 (germline): SEHNR, FQNEAQ (reference sequence). The CDR3 DNA reads as TGTGCCAGCAGCTTACTGGGACAGAAGAATGAGCAGTTCTTC. This sequence encodes CASSLLGQKNEQFF.

This clone was observed a few times. Here the CDR3 reads CSVERTSGGYEQYF. DNA of the CDR3: TGCAGCGTGGAGAGGACTAGCGGGGGATACGAGCAGTACTTC. The chain links TRBV29-1 to TRBJ2-7, with TRBD2 identical over 13 bases. Looked up from germline, CDR1 is SQVTM and CDR2 is ANQGSEA. V gave up 6 bases and J gave up 4 bases; unmatched junction bases: 6. The CDR3 is 14 residues long.

The chain recombines TRBV5-4 with TRBJ2-1; weak D call: TRBD1 (6 bases). Germline CDR1 reads SGHNT; CDR2 reads YYREEE (reference sequence). Trimming removed 0 bases at V and 7 bases at J, with 17 bases between. This CDR3 is 16 amino acids long. CDR3: CASSLAITVQGNEQFF. The CDR3 nucleotides read TGTGCCAGCAGCTTGGCAATCACCGTGCAGGGGAATGAGCAGTTCTTC.

This rearrangement joins TRBV6-1 to TRBJ1-4, with 7 bases that match TRBD1. The germline V gene encodes CDR1 MNHNS and CDR2 SASEGT. The CDR3 totals 15 residues. The V and J ends lost 1 base and 10 bases, in that order; junction bases with no gene match: 9. The CDR3, as DNA: TGTGCCAGCAGTGAAGGCCCCGGGACAGCCAGAAAACTGTTTTTT. Translating it yields CASSEGPGTARKLFF.